This is a list of T cell receptor beta chains from one sample in a study of blood T cell repertoires in COVID-19. Sequencing used immunoSEQ multiplex PCR; TCRdb keeps in-frame clones, though not all of them. This sample yields roughly 140,000 clones, of which 70% to 90% are seen a single time; around 3.2% belongs to the top ten. Sequences were obtained from peripheral blood. These receptors were collected from a man over 45 with acute or convalescent COVID-19. The CDR3 runs from the conserved cysteine through the conserved F or W. The order of the fields is D gene, V gene, J gene, CDR3 protein. The D gene is left open where the match is weak.

D: TRBD1
V: TRBV15
J: TRBJ1-5
CDR3: CATSSDRGIYQPQHF

D: -
V: TRBV15
J: TRBJ2-1
CDR3: CATTPGRRDNEQFF

D: TRBD1
V: TRBV2
J: TRBJ1-6
CDR3: CASSKDRGNSPLHF

D: TRBD1
V: TRBV18
J: TRBJ2-7
CDR3: CASSLETGGFYEQYF

D: TRBD2
V: TRBV5-1
J: TRBJ2-5
CDR3: CASSPGTSVAILEETQYF

D: TRBD2
V: TRBV3-1/TRBV3-2
J: TRBJ2-5
CDR3: CASKTSGGARETQYF

D: TRBD1
V: TRBV4-1
J: TRBJ1-1
CDR3: CASSQRDRSGTEAFF

D: TRBD2
V: TRBV9
J: TRBJ2-1
CDR3: CASSVAVLAENEQFF

D: -
V: TRBV10-3
J: TRBJ1-5
CDR3: CAISETSGEVSQPQHF

D: -
V: TRBV5-1
J: TRBJ1-6
CDR3: CASSWVTGTDNSPLHF

D: TRBD2
V: TRBV7-2
J: TRBJ2-7
CDR3: CASSLEGASGAYEQYF

D: -
V: TRBV19
J: TRBJ1-5
CDR3: CASSIERGRQLNQPQHF

D: TRBD1
V: TRBV10-3
J: TRBJ2-7
CDR3: CATQRQGAYEQYF

D: -
V: TRBV6-6
J: TRBJ1-2
CDR3: CASATRALNYGYTF

D: -
V: TRBV6-2/TRBV6-3
J: TRBJ1-2
CDR3: CASSYSQGETNYGYTF

D: TRBD1
V: TRBV6-4
J: TRBJ2-7
CDR3: CASSEEAGGGYEQYF

D: -
V: TRBV24-1
J: TRBJ2-5
CDR3: CATSGVGSQETQYF

D: -
V: TRBV6-5
J: TRBJ2-7
CDR3: CASGSGYEQYF

D: TRBD2
V: TRBV5-1
J: TRBJ2-1
CDR3: CASRHYLRLAEHNEQFF

D: TRBD1
V: TRBV25-1
J: TRBJ1-1
CDR3: CASRKTGGNTEAFF

D: -
V: TRBV10-3
J: TRBJ1-6
CDR3: CAISDILNSPLHF

D: -
V: TRBV4-2
J: TRBJ1-1
CDR3: CASSQALGGDTEAFF

D: TRBD1
V: TRBV19
J: TRBJ1-2
CDR3: CASSTGTEGNYGYTF

D: -
V: TRBV7-3
J: TRBJ2-1
CDR3: CASSSPSRGPNEQFF

D: -
V: TRBV9
J: TRBJ2-3
CDR3: CASKGQITDTQYF

D: TRBD2
V: TRBV19
J: TRBJ2-5
CDR3: CASSIQLAEQETQYF

D: -
V: TRBV19
J: TRBJ1-5
CDR3: CASSIDRYNQPQHF

D: -
V: TRBV9
J: TRBJ1-2
CDR3: CASSVGPGAPSNYGYTF

D: -
V: TRBV6-5
J: TRBJ1-1
CDR3: CASSYEVRGRSEAFF

D: -
V: TRBV7-7
J: TRBJ2-1
CDR3: CASSLAVGGDEQFF

D: -
V: TRBV12-3/TRBV12-4
J: TRBJ1-1
CDR3: CASSQTAATEAFF

D: -
V: TRBV7-8
J: TRBJ2-7
CDR3: CASKEASPYEQYF

D: -
V: TRBV5-4
J: TRBJ1-4
CDR3: CASSLGQTAEKLFF

D: -
V: TRBV6-5
J: TRBJ2-3
CDR3: CASSYTPYSADTQYF

D: TRBD1
V: TRBV5-4
J: TRBJ1-6
CDR3: CASSHRGQGAKAYNSPLHF

D: -
V: TRBV14
J: TRBJ2-5
CDR3: CASSLGREETQYF

D: TRBD1
V: TRBV5-1
J: TRBJ1-1
CDR3: CASSLDGGGYDTEAFF

D: -
V: TRBV12-5
J: TRBJ2-3
CDR3: CASNRAPDTQYF

D: -
V: TRBV6-1
J: TRBJ2-3
CDR3: CASSEGASTDTQYF

D: TRBD1
V: TRBV19
J: TRBJ1-5
CDR3: CASSKQGNQPQHF

D: -
V: TRBV12-3/TRBV12-4
J: TRBJ1-6
CDR3: CASSSGVNSPLHF

D: TRBD1
V: TRBV6-5
J: TRBJ1-4
CDR3: CASSYLAGGREKLFF

D: TRBD1
V: TRBV14
J: TRBJ1-2
CDR3: CASSQRTGANLPYGYTF

D: -
V: TRBV6-1
J: TRBJ1-1
CDR3: CASSEWPEAFF

D: -
V: TRBV27
J: TRBJ1-2
CDR3: CATSEAGDNYGYTF

D: -
V: TRBV15
J: TRBJ2-2
CDR3: CATSTSGRGFANTGELFF

D: -
V: TRBV2
J: TRBJ2-7
CDR3: CASGQFYEQYF

D: -
V: TRBV27
J: TRBJ1-4
CDR3: CASSFYSGGKLFF

D: TRBD1
V: TRBV6-5
J: TRBJ1-6
CDR3: CASSYRTGDSPLHF

D: TRBD1
V: TRBV3-1/TRBV3-2
J: TRBJ1-3
CDR3: CASSQGTGGSSSGNTIYF

D: -
V: TRBV7-2
J: TRBJ2-6
CDR3: CASSYPGVRANVLTF